The T cell receptor (beta chain) described here comes from a study of yellow fever vaccine responses in identical twins (dated by TCRdb to between 2018 and 2020). Regarding the research as a whole: In identical twins, the study followed T cell clones that responded to the vaccine with precision. Results and caveats for the whole study, not just this receptor: The authors reported that the T cell response to vaccination in identical twins appeared partly convergent and partly personalized.

Inclusive of the bounding cysteine and phenylalanine, the CDR3 is 15 residues long. Only the CDR3 DNA stays, 45 bases, in frame from base 1. The germline ends are 12 bases apart after V is trimmed by 3 bases and J by 1 base. From the germline V gene (reference sequence), CDR1 is LNHNV and CDR2 is YYDKDF. The method behind the library was RT-PCR. Sequencing used an Illumina HiSeq 2500. The public reads were run again by TCRdb, first through fastp at Q25 and then through MiXCR, and only productive beta chains were kept. When rows share a CDR3 protein, they turn into one entry using the most common DNA and genes. The sample records some 20,000 distinct CDR3 sequences, around 65% of which are singletons. Together, the top ten hold around 2% of the sample. A remark on this clonotype: The antigen it recognizes is unknown. Base quality data are lacking; no much larger clone is found one base away.

The receptor chain draws on TRBV15 and TRBJ1-1; TRBD1 might be the D gene, on 5 matching bases. Sequenced material: T cells from blood (PBMCs), unsorted or a sorted subset (not recorded which), taken before or after yellow fever vaccination (not recorded which). This receptor was identified in a young woman who received the yellow fever vaccine. Donor details come from another sample of the same person, matched by shared clones. The DNA sequence reads TGTGCCACCAGCAGGGGGGGGATCGGGAACACTGAAGCTTTCTTT. The resulting protein is CATSRGGIGNTEAFF.